The 16 T cell receptor beta chains listed next were all sequenced from one sample in a study of patients and donors after allogeneic stem cell transplantation. TCRdb re-analysed the RT-PCR reads in MiXCR, keeping a single row per CDR3 protein. This table holds about 960,000 distinct CDR3 sequences, around 17% found once. Sequenced: blood, either unsorted or a sorted T cell fraction (not recorded which). Receptors originate from a human donor who was either an allogeneic HSCT recipient or a stem cell or donor lymphocyte infusion donor (not recorded which). It is not recorded whose cells these are; they may come from a transplant donor.

The chain uses TRBV28 and TRBJ2-5; perhaps TRBD1 as D (7 bases). Germline V lookup: CDR1 MDHEN, CDR2 SYDVKM. V dropped 3 bases and J dropped 5 bases, with 22 bases sitting between them. This CDR3 comprises 17 residues. CDR3 amino acids: CASSFSLAQMTGETQYF. CDR3 bases: TGTGCCAGCAGTTTTTCGCTAGCGCAAATGACAGGGGAGACCCAGTACTTC.

This clonotype was counted only a few times. The chain is built from TRBV12-3 or TRBV12-4 and TRBJ2-1; TRBD2 matches at 8 bases. CDR3 length: 16 residues. V dropped 5 bases and J dropped 7; count of bases not matched to a gene: 13. The CDR3 bases are TGTGCCAGCAGTGCCTGGGGGAGCGGGAGTAGGAATGAGCAGTTCTTC. This encodes CASSAWGSGSRNEQFF.

The V call is TRBV5-1, the J call TRBJ2-7, with a tentative D call TRBD1 (6 bases). V was clipped by 3 bases and J by 2 bases, with 15 bases between them. The length of the CDR3 is 15 residues. The germline V gene has CDR1 SGHRS and CDR2 YFSETQ. The CDR3 nucleotides read TGCGCCAGCAGCTCCACCCCGGGACAAACCTACGAGCAGTACTTC. Protein sequence: CASSSTPGQTYEQYF. Looking up the rest from reference TRBV5-1 and TRBJ2-7 gives the full variable domain: KAGVTQTPRYLIKTRGQQVTLSCSPISGHRSVSWYQQTPGQGLQFLFEYFSETQRNKGNFPGRFSGRQFSNSRSEMNVSTLELGDSALYLCASSSTPGQTYEQYFGPGTRLTVT.

The CDR3 protein is CASSPTPDPQGDGYTF. The CDR3 bases are TGTGCCAGCAGCCCTACCCCAGACCCCCAGGGCGATGGCTACACCTTC. The chain couples TRBV9 to TRBJ1-2, with a possible D match to TRBD1 (5 bases). V was shortened by 4 bases and J by 6 bases, with 22 bases between the two germline ends. Germline V CDR1 and CDR2: SGDLS, YYNGEE. This CDR3 spans 16 amino acids.

This clonotype was recorded many times. V and J are TRBV12-3 or TRBV12-4 and TRBJ2-7; no reliable D call. This CDR3 contains 12 residues. V dropped 5 bases and J dropped 6 bases, with 11 bases sitting between them. CDR3 sequence: CASSLRSPEQYF. The CDR3 DNA follows: TGTGCCAGCAGTCTACGTAGTCCCGAGCAGTACTTC.

The chain links TRBV6-1 to TRBJ2-7, with D maybe TRBD2 (6 bases). V shed 3 bases and J shed 0 bases, with 15 bases lying between them. This CDR3 comprises 16 residues. CDR1 MNHNS and CDR2 SASEGT come from the germline V gene. The CDR3 loop is CASSDPRAGSSYEQYF. The CDR3 region has the DNA TGTGCCAGCAGTGACCCCCGGGCGGGGAGCTCCTACGAGCAGTACTTC.

Many counts were recorded for this clonotype. The chain recombines TRBV25-1 with TRBJ1-2; D not certain. CDR1 and CDR2 from the germline V gene are MGHDK and SYGVNS. V was pared by 3 bases and J by 8 bases, with 7 bases between. This CDR3 contains 11 residues. CDR3 bases: TGTGCCAGCAGTGATTACCTAGGCTACACCTTC. This gives the protein CASSDYLGYTF.

The V gene is TRBV11-2, the J gene TRBJ1-1, with a tentative D call TRBD1 (6 bases). The CDR3 spans 14 residues. Germline lookup yields CDR1 SGHAT and CDR2 FQNNGV. Trimming took off 1 base at V and 4 bases at J, with 10 bases between the two ends. CDR3 bases: TGTGCCAGCAGCTTAGGGACAGTTGGCACTGAAGCTTTCTTT. Protein product: CASSLGTVGTEAFF. The variable domain in full, with the rest retrieved from reference TRBV11-2 and TRBJ1-1, is EAGVAQSPRYKIIEKRQSVAFWCNPISGHATLYWYQQILGQGPKLLIQFQNNGVVDDSQLPKDRFSAERLKGVDSTLKIQPAKLEDSAVYLCASSLGTVGTEAFFGQGTRLTVV.

The chain recombines TRBV9 with TRBJ2-7; perhaps TRBD1 as D (6 bases). V lost 3 bases and J 1 base, leaving 8 bases between the germline ends. Germline assignment: CDR1 SGDLS and CDR2 YYNGEE. CDR3 length: 13 amino acids. The CDR3 DNA follows: TGTGCCAGCAGCGCGACAGGTTCCTACGAGCAGTACTTC. The encoded protein is CASSATGSYEQYF.

This clonotype was seen only a few times. The chain couples TRBV29-1 to TRBJ2-2, with D unresolved. Trimming took off 2 bases at V and 8 bases at J, with 24 bases between the two ends. This CDR3 region has 17 residues. CDR1 and CDR2 from the germline V gene are SQVTM and ANQGSEA. The DNA for the CDR3 is TGCAGCGTTGAACGGTCCACGGGTCTAATGGAACGGGGGGAGCTGTTTTTT. Amino acids: CSVERSTGLMERGELFF.

The V gene is TRBV7-8, the J gene TRBJ1-6; 9 bases line up with TRBD1. This CDR3 comprises 14 residues. Unmatched junction bases numbered 5, after V lost 5 bases and J lost 9 bases. CDR1 is SGHVS, CDR2 FQNEAQ, per germline. Here the CDR3 DNA reads TGTGCCAGCAGCCCCCGGGACAGGGTTTCACCCCTCCACTTT. It specifies CASSPRDRVSPLHF.

In this sample, this clonotype turned up a few times. This rearrangement joins TRBV27 to TRBJ2-7; 13 bases align to TRBD2. CDR1 and CDR2 from the germline V gene are MNHEY and SMNVEV (reference sequence). CDR3 length equals 15 residues. Trimming removed 6 bases from V and 2 bases from J; junction bases left unmatched: 4. CDR3 region: CASRGLAGPPYEQYF. The CDR3 coding sequence is TGTGCCAGCAGGGGACTAGCGGGGCCCCCCTACGAGCAGTACTTC.

The rearrangement links TRBV20-1 to TRBJ1-1; no clear D. Germline V gene sequence: CDR1 DFQATT, CDR2 SNEGSKA (reference sequence). CDR3 length equals 11 residues. The V end lost 5 bases, the J end lost 2 bases, and 6 bases lay between the germline ends. The CDR3, as DNA: TGCAGTGCTCGCCCCAACACTGAAGCTTTCTTT. Encoded protein: CSARPNTEAFF.

The chain joins TRBV4-3 to TRBJ1-2, with 8 bases lining up with TRBD1. V was pared by 3 bases and J by 8 bases, with 20 bases of the junction left unmatched. CDR3 length equals 18 residues. From germline, CDR1 is LGHNA and CDR2 YSLEER. The CDR3 is CASSQGGGPGGFLRGYTF. In DNA, the CDR3 is TGCGCCAGCAGCCAGGGTGGAGGCCCAGGGGGCTTTCTAAGGGGCTACACCTTC.

The J gene is TRBJ2-3, the V gene TRBV12-3 or TRBV12-4, with D possibly TRBD2 on 6 matching bases. This CDR3 has 16 amino acids. V was trimmed by 5 bases and J by 7 bases, leaving 22 bases between them. In nucleotides, the CDR3 is TGTGCCAGCAGTCCGGGGGAGCGAAGAGGGTTTAATACGCAGTATTTT. Protein product: CASSPGERRGFNTQYF.

The rearrangement uses TRBV4-2 and TRBJ2-1; D ambiguous. The V and J ends lost 5 bases and 7 bases respectively, with 9 bases between them. Germline-derived CDR1 and CDR2 are LGHNA and YNFKEQ. This CDR3 is 12 amino acids long. CDR3: CASSRALNEQFF. CDR3 in DNA: TGTGCCAGCAGCAGGGCCTTGAATGAGCAGTTCTTC.